The 32 T cell receptor beta chains below all came from one sample that was sequenced in a study of T cell responses to AZD1222 COVID-19 vaccine. The table came from immunoSEQ multiplex PCR; TCRdb's copy has only in-frame clones and leaves some out. The data show over 90,000 clones, around 92% seen once. The sequenced sample was peripheral blood, obtained on day 0 of AZD1222 vaccination. These receptors were collected from an adult in good health.

The CDR3 DNA reads as TGTGCCACCCACGACAGAATCTACGAGCAGTACTTC. This gives the protein CATHDRIYEQYF. The chain joins TRBV10-3 to TRBJ2-7; perhaps TRBD1 as D (5 bases). Between the trimmed V and J ends, which lost 10 bases and 3 bases, there was a span of 13 bases. There are 12 residues in the CDR3. Looked up from germline, CDR1 is ENHRY and CDR2 is SYGVKD.

The sample holds one count of this clone. The rearrangement uses TRBV5-4 and TRBJ2-7, with a possible D match to TRBD2 (6 bases). Germline CDR1 SGHNT, CDR2 YYREEE (reference sequence). This CDR3 has 15 amino acids. The ends were cut back, 0 bases at V and 6 bases at J, with 16 bases in the middle. As DNA, the CDR3 is TGTGCCAGCAGCTTGGCCGGAGGGCGGTCCGGCGAGCAGTACTTC. Residues: CASSLAGGRSGEQYF.

This clone was picked up one time. The chain joins TRBV6-5 to TRBJ2-1; TRBD2 matches at 7 bases. CDR1 and CDR2 (germline): MNHEY, SVGAGI. V lost 5 bases to trimming and J lost 4 bases; unmatched junction nucleotides: 8. This CDR3 contains 15 residues. DNA of the CDR3: TGTGCCAGCAGTATTACCGCGGGAGAATACAATGAGCAGTTCTTC. Translation: CASSITAGEYNEQFF.

V and J are TRBV7-6 and TRBJ2-7, with 10 bases that match TRBD2. The trim removed 1 base at V and 0 bases at J, leaving 6 bases unmatched. CDR3 length: 17 amino acids. Germline CDR1 and CDR2: SGHVS and FNYEAQ. CDR3 in amino acids: CASSLGFGLAVSYEQYF. The CDR3 nucleotides are TGTGCCAGCAGCTTAGGGTTCGGACTAGCGGTCTCCTACGAGCAGTACTTC. Full variable domain (rest looked up from reference TRBV7-6 and TRBJ2-7): GAGVSQSPRYKVTKRGQDVALRCDPISGHVSLYWYRQALGQGPEFLTYFNYEAQQDKSGLPNDRFSAERPEGSISTLTIQRTEQRDSAMYRCASSLGFGLAVSYEQYFGPGTRLTVT.

The chain couples TRBV3-1 (or the pseudogene TRBV3-2) to TRBJ2-4, with 9 bases aligning to TRBD2. This CDR3 is built from 17 residues. J lost 3 bases, V lost 4 bases, and 10 bases had no gene match. The V gene's germline CDR1 is LGHDT and CDR2 YNNKEL (reference sequence). The CDR3 nucleotides read TGTGCCAGCAGCCGGGCGATAGCGGGAGTGGACAAAAACATTCAGTACTTC. Translated, it gives CASSRAIAGVDKNIQYF.

The CDR3 reads CASSLGGDHSPLHF. The CDR3 DNA sequence: TGTGCCAGCAGCTTAGGTGGGGACCATTCACCCCTCCACTTT. The J gene is TRBJ1-6, the V gene TRBV11-2, with D tentatively TRBD1 (5 bases). Per germline, CDR1 SGHAT and CDR2 FQNNGV. This CDR3 comprises 14 residues. V was clipped by 1 base and J by 8 bases, with 9 bases between them.

The CDR3 region has the DNA TGTGCCAGCAGCTTAGCGGGGGTTTCACGACCTAGCTCCTACGAGCAGTACTTC. As protein: CASSLAGVSRPSSYEQYF. The V and J genes are TRBV7-8 and TRBJ2-7; the D gene could be TRBD1 or TRBD2 (5 bases each). Per germline, CDR1 SGHVS and CDR2 FQNEAQ. The CDR3 runs to 18 residues. Trimming cost V 0 bases and J 0 bases, with 18 bases left between them. Full variable domain (rest looked up from reference TRBV7-8 and TRBJ2-7): GAGVSQSPRYKVAKRGQDVALRCDPISGHVSLFWYQQALGQGPEFLTYFQNEAQLDKSGLPSDRFFAERPEGSVSTLKIQRTQQEDSAVYLCASSLAGVSRPSSYEQYFGPGTRLTVT.

V usage is TRBV18 and J usage is TRBJ1-5; D call uncertain. The CDR3 loop spans 12 amino acids. The germline V gene has CDR1 KGHSH and CDR2 LQKENI. The germline V and J ends were trimmed by 3 bases and 5 bases, with 5 bases remaining between them. The chain's CDR3 is CASSPSDQPQHF. The CDR3 region has the DNA TGTGCCAGCTCACCGTCGGATCAGCCCCAGCATTTT. Based on the CDR3 plus reference TRBV18 and TRBJ1-5, the full variable domain is NAGVMQNPRHLVRRRGQEARLRCSPMKGHSHVYWYRQLPEEGLKFMVYLQKENIIDESGMPKERFSAEFPKEGPSILRIQQVVRGDSAAYFCASSPSDQPQHFGDGTRLSIL.

V gene TRBV6-5 combines with J gene TRBJ2-7, with 10 bases lining up with TRBD2. In germline, CDR1 is MNHEY, CDR2 SVGAGI. This CDR3 has 15 amino acids. Trimming at V came to 6 bases and at J to 3 bases, leaving 8 bases not matched to a gene. CDR3 nucleotides: TGTGCCAGCAGCCCCTTGGTAGCGGGGGGCTACGAGCAGTACTTC. It is translated as CASSPLVAGGYEQYF.

This rearrangement joins TRBV10-2 to TRBJ2-1; 9 nucleotides match TRBD2. The CDR3 runs 15 residues. Losses at the gene ends were 3 bases for V and 9 bases for J; bases not matched to a gene: 9. Germline loops: CDR1 WSHSY, CDR2 SAAADI. CDR3 DNA: TGCGCCAGCAGTGACCCTAATAGCGGGAGCACTGAGCAGTTCTTC. It translates to CASSDPNSGSTEQFF.

The CDR3 protein is CASSRYGAQEQYF. CDR3 coding DNA: TGTGCCAGCAGCCGCTATGGCGCCCAGGAGCAGTACTTC. V and J are TRBV13 and TRBJ2-7; no clear D. V lost 5 bases and J 7 bases, leaving 15 bases between the germline ends. The CDR3 runs 13 residues. CDR1 PRHDT and CDR2 FYEKMQ come from the germline V gene (reference sequence).

The J gene is TRBJ2-1, the V gene TRBV5-1; TRBD2 matches 14 bases. CDR1 is SGHRS, CDR2 YFSETQ, per germline. V trimming: 8 bases; J trimming: 5 bases; junction bases outside the gene matches: 6. This CDR3 comprises 15 residues. The CDR3 DNA reads as TGCGCCAGTCGACTAGCGGGAGGGCCAAACAATGAGCAGTTCTTC. This translates into CASRLAGGPNNEQFF.

This clone was seen only a few times. This chain joins TRBV28 and TRBJ2-3; perhaps D is TRBD1 or TRBD2 (5 bases each). CDR3 length equals 15 residues. V lost 0 bases to trimming and J lost 3 bases, with 10 bases between them. Germline V gene lookup returns CDR1 MDHEN and CDR2 SYDVKM. The CDR3: CASSLWGVATDTQYF. The CDR3 DNA reads TGTGCCAGCAGTTTATGGGGGGTAGCAACAGATACGCAGTATTTT.

This clone was seen just once. This rearrangement joins TRBV19 to TRBJ1-5; 7 bases align to TRBD1. Germline V lookup: CDR1 LNHDA, CDR2 SQIVND (reference sequence). The V and J ends lost 6 bases and 7 bases, in that order; junction bases with no gene match: 12. The CDR3 runs 15 residues. The CDR3 region has the DNA TGTGCCAGTAGGAAAGGGACAGACACAAGGCAGCCCCAGCATTTT. It specifies CASRKGTDTRQPQHF.

This chain joins TRBV4-1 and TRBJ2-7; maybe TRBD2 (5 bases). Germline V gives CDR1 MGHRA, CDR2 YSYEKL. V was cut by 1 base and J by 8 bases, with 21 bases left in between. The CDR3 sequence is 16 residues long. CDR3 nucleotides: TGCGCCAGCAGCCAAGGGCTTGGAGGACCCCCATCCAAGCAGTACTTC. Translated, it gives CASSQGLGGPPSKQYF.

Written as DNA, the CDR3 is TGTGCCAGCAGCGCGGGACTAGCGGGGCTCGGAGATACGCAGTATTTT. Protein product: CASSAGLAGLGDTQYF. This chain links TRBV25-1 with TRBJ2-3; 13 bases agree with TRBD2. This CDR3 has 16 residues. Germline V gene lookup returns CDR1 MGHDK and CDR2 SYGVNS. V lost 6 bases to trimming and J lost 5 bases; unmatched junction nucleotides: 8.

V and J are TRBV7-2 and TRBJ2-3, with no clear D. This CDR3 has 13 amino acids. Per germline, CDR1 SGHTA and CDR2 FQGNSA. V lost 5 bases and J lost 0, with 6 bases in between. CDR3: CASSRTSTDTQYF. CDR3 nucleotides: TGTGCCAGCAGCCGAACTAGCACAGATACGCAGTATTTT.

The chain uses TRBV21-1 and TRBJ1-1; TRBD1, as called in the table, went unchecked against the DNA. TRBV21-1 is recorded as a pseudogene. The CDR3 has 16 amino acids. CDR3 DNA sequence: TGTGCCAGCAGCACAACGGACAGAATCTCCCCCCCTGAAGCTTTCTTT. This sequence encodes CASSTTDRISPPEAFF.

This sequence joins TRBV7-2 and TRBJ2-1; 7 positions agree with TRBD2. The CDR3 extends over 14 amino acids. The V gene end was trimmed by 7 bases and the J gene end by 2 bases; junction bases not matched to a gene: 5. The germline V gene has CDR1 SGHTA and CDR2 FQGNSA. CDR3 amino acids: CASTPSGTYNEQFF. DNA of the CDR3: TGTGCCAGCACCCCCAGCGGGACCTACAATGAGCAGTTCTTC.

The rearrangement uses TRBV5-6 and TRBJ2-3; D might be TRBD2 (5 bases). Trimming removed 4 bases at V and 1 base at J, with 13 bases between. This CDR3 has 15 amino acids. Looked up from germline, CDR1 is SGHDT and CDR2 is YYEEEE. CDR3 protein: CASSAGLYRTDTQYF. The CDR3, as DNA: TGTGCCAGCAGCGCCGGACTTTACCGCACAGATACGCAGTATTTT.

The chain carries TRBV7-9 and TRBJ1-2; D is ambiguous. This CDR3 contains 13 residues. Trimming removed 1 base at V and 2 bases at J, with 5 bases between. From germline, CDR1 is SEHNR and CDR2 FQNEAQ (reference sequence). As DNA, the CDR3 is TGTGCCAGCAGCTTAGGGCAAAACTATGGCTACACCTTC. It yields the protein CASSLGQNYGYTF.

The chain links TRBV7-2 to TRBJ1-4, with D perhaps TRBD1 (6 bases). V shed 5 bases and J shed 0 bases, with 10 bases lying between them. Looked up from germline, CDR1 is SGHTA and CDR2 is FQGNSA. CDR3 length: 15 residues. The CDR3 DNA sequence: TGTGCCAGCAGCCGGACAGCTGCAACTAATGAAAAACTGTTTTTT. Protein product: CASSRTAATNEKLFF.

The chain links TRBV6-2 or TRBV6-3 to TRBJ2-7; 13 bases map to TRBD2. This CDR3 is built from 17 residues. V lost 6 bases and J lost 1; bases outside the gene matches: 9. CDR1 and CDR2 (germline): MNHEY, SVGEGT. CDR3 amino acids: CASSRGTSGVLSYEQYF. As DNA, the CDR3 is TGTGCCAGCAGCCGCGGGACTAGCGGGGTCCTGTCCTACGAGCAGTACTTC.

For the CDR3, the DNA is TGCGCCAGCAGCAGGGGGACAGGGGCGGGAGAGCAGTACTTC. It specifies CASSRGTGAGEQYF. The chain links TRBV5-1 to TRBJ2-7; 10 nucleotides line up with TRBD1. The CDR3 covers 14 residues. Germline CDR1 is SGHRS and CDR2 is YFSETQ. Germline trimming cut 4 bases from V and 7 bases from J; bases unmatched to any gene: 8.

J is TRBJ2-1 and V is TRBV4-2, with 7 bases aligning to TRBD1. Germline V lookup: CDR1 LGHNA, CDR2 YNFKEQ. Trimming cost V 1 base and J 1 base; bases outside gene matches: 7. CDR3 length: 17 amino acids. The CDR3: CASSQVTGARSYNEQFF. The CDR3 nucleotides read TGTGCCAGCAGCCAAGTTACAGGGGCTAGGTCCTACAATGAGCAGTTCTTC.

This sequence joins TRBV28 and TRBJ1-5, with 10 positions matching TRBD1. The CDR3 is 16 amino acids. The germline gives CDR1 MDHEN, CDR2 SYDVKM. With 6 bases clipped from V and 4 bases from J, the junction kept 9 bases outside the gene matches. The CDR3 sequence: CASSSGTGANNQPQHF. In DNA form, the CDR3 reads TGTGCCAGCAGCTCCGGGACAGGGGCGAATAATCAGCCCCAGCATTTT.

This clone showed up just a few times. This rearrangement joins TRBV20-1 to TRBJ1-2; D is unresolved. The CDR3 covers 11 residues. V was pared by 1 base and J by 6 bases, with 6 bases between. Germline CDR1 DFQATT, CDR2 SNEGSKA (reference sequence). The DNA of the CDR3 is TGCAGTGCTAGAGGTCTGGATGGCTACACCTTC. Translation gives CSARGLDGYTF.

The V and J genes are TRBV30 and TRBJ1-4, with 8 bases fitting TRBD1. This CDR3 has 15 amino acids. CDR1 and CDR2 from the germline V gene are GTSNPN and SVGIG (reference sequence). V was pared by 3 bases and J by 7 bases, with 10 bases of the junction left unmatched. Written as DNA, the CDR3 is TGTGCCTGGAGGACCACGACAGGGGCGGCTGAAAAACTGTTTTTT. Amino acids: CAWRTTTGAAEKLFF. The full variable domain, completed using reference TRBV30 and TRBJ1-4, is SQTIHQWPATLVQPVGSPLSLECTVEGTSNPNLYWYRQAAGRGLQLLFYSVGIGQISSEVPQNLSASRPQDRQFILSSKKLLLSDSGFYLCAWRTTTGAAEKLFFGSGTQLSVL.

The chain is built from TRBV24-1 and TRBJ2-3; TRBD2 agrees at 8 bases. Per germline, CDR1 KGHDR and CDR2 SFDVKD. The CDR3 spans 15 residues. Trimming cost V 3 bases and J 3 bases; bases outside gene matches: 4. The CDR3 sequence is CATSDPTSGTDTQYF. The CDR3 coding sequence is TGTGCCACCAGTGATCCCACTAGCGGAACAGATACGCAGTATTTT.

The gene calls are TRBV10-1 and TRBJ1-1; TRBD1 is a possible D gene (5 bases). The CDR3 length is 13 residues. Per germline, CDR1 WNHNN and CDR2 SYGVQD (reference sequence). The germline V and J ends were trimmed by 0 bases and 3 bases, with 5 bases remaining between them. CDR3: CASSESRDTEAFF. Written as DNA, the CDR3 is TGCGCCAGCAGTGAGTCCAGGGACACTGAAGCTTTCTTT.

The chain employs TRBV9 and TRBJ1-1, with 8 bases lining up with TRBD1. V dropped 4 bases and J dropped 4; count of bases not matched to a gene: 6. CDR1 and CDR2 (germline): SGDLS, YYNGEE. CDR3 length equals 14 residues. CDR3 sequence reads: CASSFGTGGTEAFF. The CDR3 nucleotides read TGTGCCAGCAGCTTCGGGACAGGAGGCACTGAAGCTTTCTTT. Looking up the rest from reference TRBV9 and TRBJ1-1 gives the full variable domain: DSGVTQTPKHLITATGQRVTLRCSPRSGDLSVYWYQQSLDQGLQFLIQYYNGEERAKGNILERFSAQQFPDLHSELNLSSLELGDSALYFCASSFGTGGTEAFFGQGTRLTVV.

This clone was seen just once. V is TRBV7-2 and J is TRBJ2-2; D is unresolved. The CDR3 loop spans 13 amino acids. V lost 4 bases to trimming and J lost 6 bases, with 9 bases between them. Germline V gene lookup returns CDR1 SGHTA and CDR2 FQGNSA. In DNA, the CDR3 is TGTGCCAGCAGCTCGGGCGTGCCCGGGGAGCTGTTTTTT. It codes for CASSSGVPGELFF.